This TCR beta chain was profiled in a study of blood T cells in healthy people across ages. This clonotype was seen more than once but under ten times. A second PCR, run for about 7 to 12 cycles, used a sample-barcoded 5' primer plus a J-beta primer mix. Each CDR3 protein gets one entry after TCRdb re-called the 5' RACE reads with MiXCR. The sample lists roughly 570,000 distinct CDR3 sequences, 27% occurring once. The V and J ends lost 4 bases and 0 bases respectively, with 22 bases between them. Germline CDR1 and CDR2: SGHTA and FQGNSA. This CDR3 has 19 residues. This chain joins TRBV7-2 and TRBJ2-1; the D call may be TRBD1 or TRBD2 (5 bases each). The receptor was derived from a woman aged 70-85 years in good health. Sequenced sample: blood. The CDR3 sequence is CASSSGRAGTKSSYNEQFF. CDR3 nucleotides: TGTGCCAGCAGCTCAGGTAGGGCAGGGACCAAGAGCTCCTACAATGAGCAGTTCTTC.